A single sample is the source of the 10 T cell receptor beta chains below, sequenced in a study of radiation and T cells in renal cell carcinoma. Time point described: baseline pretreatment blood. Described treatment: 15 Gy SBRT to primary tumor, nephrectomy 4 weeks later. Repertoires were generated with immunoSEQ multiplex PCR, while TCRdb's copy carries only in-frame clones and drops some. The table lists 130,000 or so clones, around nine tenths of them singletons, with around 12% in the top ten. The material was blood, obtained from a patient whose treatment included radiotherapy and nephrectomy. Receptors were obtained from a woman aged 50 to 65 with renal cell carcinoma.

The J gene is TRBJ2-3, the V gene TRBV11-3; 7 nucleotides line up with TRBD1. Germline loops: CDR1 SGHNT, CDR2 YENEEA. Unmatched junction bases numbered 4, after V lost 5 bases and J lost 5 bases. CDR3 length: 13 residues. The chain's CDR3 is CASSRDSRDTQYF. DNA for the CDR3: TGTGCCAGCAGCAGGGACAGCCGAGATACGCAGTATTTT.

The CDR3 DNA follows: TGCGCCAGCAGCTTGGAAAGTCCTTCCTACAATGAGCAGTTCTTC. Its translation: CASSLESPSYNEQFF. J is TRBJ2-1 and V is TRBV5-1; D gene unclear. Trimming stripped 0 bases from V and 1 base from J, with 8 bases between. The germline V gene encodes CDR1 SGHRS and CDR2 YFSETQ. CDR3 size: 15 residues. The whole variable domain, remainder taken from reference TRBV5-1 and TRBJ2-1, is KAGVTQTPRYLIKTRGQQVTLSCSPISGHRSVSWYQQTPGQGLQFLFEYFSETQRNKGNFPGRFSGRQFSNSRSEMNVSTLELGDSALYLCASSLESPSYNEQFFGPGTRLTVL.

The chain recombines TRBV6-5 with TRBJ1-1; D is uncertain. CDR3 size: 13 residues. V was clipped by 2 bases and J by 1 base, with 5 bases between them. CDR1 MNHEY and CDR2 SVGAGI come from the germline V gene. Here the CDR3 reads CASSYGWNTEAFF. CDR3 sequence (DNA): TGTGCCAGCAGTTACGGTTGGAACACTGAAGCTTTCTTT.

This clone was counted a single time. This chain joins TRBV7-9 and TRBJ1-6, with D unclear. The germline V gene has CDR1 SEHNR and CDR2 FQNEAQ (reference sequence). The CDR3 spans 11 residues. V was trimmed by 3 bases and J by 14 bases, leaving 8 bases between them. CDR3: CASSFGDTLHF. The CDR3 nucleotides read TGTGCCAGCAGCTTCGGGGATACCCTCCACTTT. The full variable domain, rest sourced from reference TRBV7-9 and TRBJ1-6, is DTGVSQNPRHKITKRGQNVTFRCDPISEHNRLYWYRQTLGQGPEFLTYFQNEAQLEKSRLLSDRFSAERPKGSFSTLEIQRTEQGDSAMYLCASSFGDTLHFGNGTRLTVT.

V usage is TRBV6-4 and J usage is TRBJ1-5; D perhaps matches TRBD1 (6 bases). Trimming stripped 5 bases from V and 7 bases from J, with 12 bases between. The CDR3 is made up of 13 amino acids. CDR1 is MRHNA and CDR2 is SNTAGT in the germline V gene. In nucleotides, the CDR3 is TGTGCCAGCAGTTCCGAAGGGGGACAGCCCCAGCATTTT. Residues: CASSSEGGQPQHF.

The chain links TRBV2 to TRBJ1-2, with no clear D. CDR3 length: 13 residues. V shed 7 bases and J shed 10 bases, with 19 bases lying between them. CDR1 SNHLY and CDR2 FYNNEI come from the germline V gene. The CDR3 region has the DNA TGTGCCAGCATCGAGGGAGGGATTTCCCACTACACCTTC. This encodes CASIEGGISHYTF.

The chain uses TRBV6-5 and TRBJ2-7; 10 bases align to TRBD2. Trimming at V came to 8 bases and at J to 3 bases, leaving 4 bases not matched to a gene. Germline assignment: CDR1 MNHEY and CDR2 SVGAGI. The CDR3 loop spans 13 amino acids. In DNA form, the CDR3 reads TGTGCCAGCGCCCGGACTAGCGGCTACGAGCAGTACTTC. Translation: CASARTSGYEQYF.

The gene calls are TRBV6-6 and TRBJ2-3; tentative D call: TRBD1 (5 bases). The CDR3 is 15 residues long. Germline-derived CDR1 and CDR2 are MNHNY and SVGAGI (reference sequence). Trimming removed 7 bases from V and 0 bases from J, with 14 bases in between. CDR3 amino acids: CASTRAGRSTDTQYF. CDR3 DNA: TGTGCCAGCACTAGGGCAGGGCGGAGCACAGATACGCAGTATTTT.

The chain recombines TRBV7-8 with TRBJ2-2, with 10 bases lining up with TRBD2. V was pared by 2 bases and J by 7 bases, with 7 bases of the junction left unmatched. CDR3 length equals 16 residues. Germline CDR1 SGHVS, CDR2 FQNEAQ. In DNA, the CDR3 is TGTGCCAGCAGCTTACCGAGCGGGGGGGCTGACGGGGAGCTGTTTTTT. Protein sequence: CASSLPSGGADGELFF.

CDR3 coding DNA: TGTGCCAGTTGCAGGGGACTCAACACCGGGGAGCTGTTTTTT. It codes for CASCRGLNTGELFF. The genes are TRBV19 and TRBJ2-2, with D perhaps TRBD1 or TRBD2 (6 bases each). Germline values: CDR1 LNHDA, CDR2 SQIVND (reference sequence). The length of the CDR3 is 14 residues. V shed 8 bases and J shed 2 bases, with 12 bases lying between them.